This is a list of T cell receptor beta chains from one sample in a study of post-analysis software for immune sequencing data. MiXCR, applied by TCRdb to the PCR reads, yields one record per CDR3 protein. The sample contains about 820,000 distinct CDR3 sequences, approximately 53% of which appear only once. Sequencing was carried out using blood. These receptors all come from a girl aged 10 to 17 with multiple sclerosis. Both conserved end residues are part of each CDR3. Each record gives: clone size, J gene, D gene, V gene, CDR3 protein, CDR3 DNA. The D gene is left open where the match is weak. Expanded clones are given a class, and other clones once, few, many or no size at all.

size: NA
J: TRBJ2-3
D: TRBD1
V: TRBV9
CDR3: CASSVPLPGQGGSTDTQYF
DNA: TGTGCCAGCAGCGTACCCCTACCGGGACAGGGCGGAAGCACAGATACGCAGTATTTT

size: NA
J: TRBJ2-6
D: NA
V: TRBV3-1
CDR3: CASSQDPGHLSGANVLTF
DNA: TGTGCCAGCAGCCAAGACCCAGGGCACCTATCTGGGGCCAACGTCCTGACTTTC

size: few
J: TRBJ2-7
D: NA
V: TRBV28
CDR3: CASSLSPGNPYEQYF
DNA: TGTGCCAGCAGTTTATCCCCGGGCAACCCCTACGAGCAGTACTTC

size: NA
J: TRBJ2-1
D: TRBD2
V: TRBV9
CDR3: CASSERPGTSDEQFF
DNA: TGTGCCAGCAGCGAGAGACCCGGGACTAGCGATGAGCAGTTCTTC

size: NA
J: TRBJ2-7
D: NA
V: TRBV14
CDR3: CASSQGGGMLSYEQYF
DNA: TGTGCCAGCAGCCAGGGAGGCGGGATGCTCTCCTACGAGCAGTACTTC

size: NA
J: TRBJ1-2
D: NA
V: TRBV14
CDR3: CASSQSVTANYGYTF
DNA: TGTGCCAGCAGCCAGTCGGTCACAGCTAACTATGGCTACACCTTC

size: few
J: TRBJ2-7
D: NA
V: TRBV29-1
CDR3: CSAEEGRSSYEQYF
DNA: TGCAGCGCTGAAGAAGGCCGGAGCTCCTACGAGCAGTACTTC

size: once
J: TRBJ1-4
D: NA
V: TRBV6-1
CDR3: CASSTSGDLASTNEKLFF
DNA: TGTGCCAGCAGTACCTCAGGGGACCTAGCCTCAACTAATGAAAAACTGTTTTTT

size: NA
J: TRBJ2-5
D: NA
V: TRBV4-1
CDR3: CASSHRPPETQYF
DNA: TGCGCCAGCAGCCACCGACCCCCGGAGACCCAGTACTTC

size: NA
J: TRBJ2-7
D: TRBD2
V: TRBV12-3/TRBV12-4
CDR3: CASSFREGSYEQYF
DNA: TGTGCCAGCAGTTTCAGGGAGGGCTCCTACGAGCAGTACTTC

size: NA
J: TRBJ2-1
D: NA
V: TRBV15
CDR3: CATSREDQDNEQFF
DNA: TGTGCCACCAGCAGAGAGGACCAGGACAATGAGCAGTTCTTC

size: NA
J: TRBJ1-6
D: NA
V: TRBV7-2
CDR3: CASSWGLGDSPLHF
DNA: TGTGCCAGCAGCTGGGGACTTGGGGATTCACCCCTCCACTTT

size: NA
J: TRBJ2-7
D: NA
V: TRBV10-3
CDR3: CAIRGRTDPSYEQYF
DNA: TGTGCCATCAGGGGACGGACAGACCCTTCCTACGAGCAGTACTTC

size: NA
J: TRBJ2-1
D: NA
V: TRBV20-1
CDR3: CSASPPGMGYNEQFF
DNA: TGCAGTGCTAGTCCACCAGGGATGGGGTACAATGAGCAGTTCTTC

size: NA
J: TRBJ2-1
D: NA
V: TRBV29-1
CDR3: CSAGPPSAHSEQFF
DNA: TGCAGCGCGGGCCCTCCAAGCGCCCACAGTGAGCAGTTCTTC

size: few
J: TRBJ2-7
D: NA
V: TRBV5-1
CDR3: CASSWSQGPSYEQYF
DNA: TGCGCCAGCAGCTGGTCGCAGGGGCCCAGCTACGAGCAGTACTTC

size: NA
J: TRBJ2-3
D: NA
V: TRBV9
CDR3: CASSVGGVSTDTQYF
DNA: TGTGCCAGCAGCGTAGGAGGGGTTAGCACAGATACGCAGTATTTT

size: NA
J: TRBJ2-1
D: NA
V: TRBV29-1
CDR3: CSVERLFDEQFF
DNA: TGCAGCGTTGAACGCCTTTTCGATGAGCAGTTCTTC

size: few
J: TRBJ2-7
D: TRBD2
V: TRBV10-2
CDR3: CASGTSGYEQYF
DNA: TGTGCTAGTGGGACTAGCGGTTACGAGCAGTACTTC

size: NA
J: TRBJ2-3
D: NA
V: TRBV29-1
CDR3: CSVEKLASYTDTQYF
DNA: TGCAGCGTTGAGAAACTGGCGAGCTACACAGATACGCAGTATTTT

size: NA
J: TRBJ1-5
D: NA
V: TRBV9
CDR3: CASSVVGNQPQHF
DNA: TGTGCCAGCAGCGTAGTAGGGAATCAGCCCCAGCATTTT

size: NA
J: TRBJ2-1
D: TRBD2
V: TRBV29-1
CDR3: CSVERREERNQFF
DNA: TGCAGCGTTGAACGGCGGGAGGAGAGGAATCAGTTCTTC

size: NA
J: TRBJ2-7
D: TRBD2
V: TRBV6-5
CDR3: CASSFARTGGSYEQYF
DNA: TGTGCCAGCAGCTTCGCCAGGACGGGAGGTTCCTACGAGCAGTACTTC

size: NA
J: TRBJ1-1
D: NA
V: TRBV29-1
CDR3: CSALIGAATEAFF
DNA: TGCAGCGCATTAATCGGGGCGGCCACTGAAGCTTTCTTT

size: NA
J: TRBJ2-3
D: NA
V: TRBV20-1
CDR3: CSARGLNQGQSDTQYF
DNA: TGCAGTGCTAGAGGCCTGAACCAAGGACAGTCAGATACGCAGTATTTT

size: NA
J: TRBJ2-6
D: TRBD1
V: TRBV29-1
CDR3: CSGGQGGSGANVLTF
DNA: TGCAGCGGGGGACAGGGAGGTTCTGGGGCCAACGTCCTGACTTTC

size: NA
J: TRBJ2-3
D: TRBD2
V: TRBV9
CDR3: CASSVGNGGGTDTQYF
DNA: TGTGCCAGCAGCGTAGGAAACGGGGGGGGCACAGATACGCAGTATTTT

size: NA
J: TRBJ2-5
D: NA
V: TRBV4-1
CDR3: CASSPSVTKETQYF
DNA: TGCGCCAGCAGCCCGTCCGTTACGAAAGAGACCCAGTACTTC

size: few
J: TRBJ2-5
D: TRBD2
V: TRBV10-3
CDR3: CATGTSGKNQETQYF
DNA: TGTGCCACTGGGACTAGCGGGAAAAACCAAGAGACCCAGTACTTC

size: NA
J: TRBJ2-4
D: NA
V: TRBV5-5
CDR3: CASSLEPGPKNIQYF
DNA: TGTGCCAGCAGCTTGGAACCGGGCCCCAAAAACATTCAGTACTTC

size: few
J: TRBJ1-2
D: NA
V: TRBV2
CDR3: CASSEAPVQGANYGYTF
DNA: TGTGCCAGCAGTGAAGCGCCGGTACAGGGAGCTAACTATGGCTACACCTTC

size: few
J: TRBJ1-5
D: NA
V: TRBV6-1
CDR3: CASTGDEDRPYSNQPQHF
DNA: TGTGCCAGCACCGGAGATGAGGACAGACCCTATAGCAATCAGCCCCAGCATTTT

size: NA
J: TRBJ2-7
D: NA
V: TRBV6-2/TRBV6-3
CDR3: CASRIQGSYEQYF
DNA: TGTGCCAGCAGGATACAGGGCTCCTACGAGCAGTACTTC

size: NA
J: TRBJ2-1
D: NA
V: TRBV14
CDR3: CASSQYTDYNEQFF
DNA: TGTGCCAGCAGCCAATACACTGACTACAATGAGCAGTTCTTC

size: NA
J: TRBJ1-2
D: NA
V: TRBV20-1
CDR3: CSASLLRAGYTF
DNA: TGCAGTGCTAGCCTCCTGCGGGCGGGCTACACCTTC

size: NA
J: TRBJ2-7
D: NA
V: TRBV20-1
CDR3: CSATAGLATYEQYF
DNA: TGCAGTGCAACGGCGGGATTAGCGACCTACGAGCAGTACTTC

size: few
J: TRBJ1-5
D: NA
V: TRBV19
CDR3: CASSSAAGLNQPQHF
DNA: TGTGCCAGTAGTAGTGCGGCAGGCCTCAATCAGCCCCAGCATTTT

size: NA
J: TRBJ2-4
D: TRBD1
V: TRBV15
CDR3: CATSRVGQGAGFVKNIQYF
DNA: TGTGCCACCAGCAGAGTCGGACAGGGGGCCGGGTTTGTCAAAAACATTCAGTACTTC

size: NA
J: TRBJ2-3
D: TRBD2
V: TRBV7-6
CDR3: CASSLGLAGGLNTDTQYF
DNA: TGTGCCAGCAGCTTAGGACTAGCGGGAGGCCTTAACACAGATACGCAGTATTTT

size: NA
J: TRBJ1-1
D: TRBD1
V: TRBV5-7
CDR3: CASSPKGGRGRAEAFF
DNA: TGTGCCAGCAGCCCTAAGGGGGGCAGGGGGCGGGCTGAAGCTTTCTTT

size: NA
J: TRBJ1-2
D: TRBD1
V: TRBV2
CDR3: CARETGTYYDGYTF
DNA: TGTGCCAGAGAGACAGGGACCTATTACGATGGCTACACCTTC

size: NA
J: TRBJ2-1
D: TRBD2
V: TRBV3-1
CDR3: CASRPSGGVSYNEQFF
DNA: TGTGCCAGCAGACCTAGCGGCGGGGTCTCCTACAATGAGCAGTTCTTC

size: NA
J: TRBJ2-7
D: TRBD1
V: TRBV5-1
CDR3: CASSDRGGFEQYF
DNA: TGCGCCAGCAGCGACAGGGGGGGGTTCGAGCAGTACTTC

size: NA
J: TRBJ2-4
D: NA
V: TRBV12-3/TRBV12-4
CDR3: CASSFSAPGAGTAKNIQYF
DNA: TGTGCCAGCAGTTTCTCGGCCCCTGGTGCCGGTACGGCCAAAAACATTCAGTACTTC

size: NA
J: TRBJ2-4
D: NA
V: TRBV5-5
CDR3: CASSLGAGKNIQYF
DNA: TGTGCCAGCAGCTTGGGAGCGGGCAAGAACATTCAGTACTTC

size: NA
J: TRBJ2-1
D: NA
V: TRBV20-1
CDR3: CSASRPSGEQFF
DNA: TGCAGTGCTAGCCGACCTTCCGGGGAGCAGTTCTTC

size: NA
J: TRBJ1-1
D: NA
V: TRBV20-1
CDR3: CSASYLGMNTEAFF
DNA: TGCAGTGCTAGTTATCTGGGGATGAACACTGAAGCTTTCTTT

size: NA
J: TRBJ1-2
D: NA
V: TRBV4-2
CDR3: CASSQERGPGYGYTF
DNA: TGTGCCAGCAGCCAAGAACGGGGGCCCGGCTATGGCTACACCTTC

size: NA
J: TRBJ1-2
D: NA
V: TRBV10-3
CDR3: CAIRATVPNYGYTF
DNA: TGTGCCATCAGGGCGACAGTCCCGAACTATGGCTACACCTTC

size: few
J: TRBJ1-2
D: NA
V: TRBV29-1
CDR3: CSVTGRANYGYTF
DNA: TGCAGCGTTACAGGAAGAGCTAACTATGGCTACACCTTC

size: NA
J: TRBJ2-1
D: NA
V: TRBV10-2
CDR3: CASTALNNYNEQFF
DNA: TGCGCCAGCACTGCACTCAATAACTACAATGAGCAGTTCTTC

size: NA
J: TRBJ2-3
D: NA
V: TRBV6-5
CDR3: CASSYESQGTDTQYF
DNA: TGTGCCAGCAGTTACGAGTCCCAGGGGACAGATACGCAGTATTTT

size: few
J: TRBJ2-7
D: NA
V: TRBV4-1
CDR3: CASSQFSGSYEQYF
DNA: TGCGCCAGCAGCCAATTTTCCGGCTCCTACGAGCAGTACTTC

size: NA
J: TRBJ1-2
D: NA
V: TRBV27
CDR3: CASRGGGYNYGYTF
DNA: TGTGCCAGCAGGGGGGGGGGATATAACTATGGCTACACCTTC

size: few
J: TRBJ1-2
D: NA
V: TRBV18
CDR3: CASSPDPRATF
DNA: TGTGCCAGCTCGCCGGATCCTAGAGCCACCTTC

size: NA
J: TRBJ2-3
D: NA
V: TRBV6-1
CDR3: CASSEWLRTSTDTQYF
DNA: TGTGCCAGCAGTGAATGGCTCAGGACTAGCACAGATACGCAGTATTTT

size: NA
J: TRBJ1-1
D: NA
V: TRBV6-5
CDR3: CASSWGSTEAFF
DNA: TGTGCCAGCAGTTGGGGTAGCACTGAAGCTTTCTTT

size: few
J: TRBJ2-3
D: NA
V: TRBV20-1
CDR3: CSARSRWRTSTDTQYF
DNA: TGCAGTGCTAGAAGTCGTTGGAGAACTAGCACAGATACGCAGTATTTT

size: few
J: TRBJ2-1
D: TRBD1
V: TRBV6-4
CDR3: CASSAGQGDFNEQFF
DNA: TGTGCCAGCAGTGCGGGACAGGGTGATTTCAATGAGCAGTTCTTC

size: few
J: TRBJ2-5
D: TRBD1
V: TRBV6-6
CDR3: CASTNGAGGLETQYF
DNA: TGTGCCAGCACCAACGGGGCAGGGGGATTAGAGACCCAGTACTTC